This entry lists 14 T cell receptor beta chains sequenced from one sample in a study of blood T cell repertoires in COVID-19. Assay used: immunoSEQ multiplex PCR; TCRdb lists only in-frame clones, some missing. The sample carries around 59,000 clones, around 73% recorded once. Sequenced material: peripheral blood. The receptors here all came from a man older than 75 with acute or convalescent COVID-19.

J is TRBJ1-3 and V is TRBV7-2, with 8 positions matching TRBD1. The CDR3 spans 15 residues. Germline V gene sequence: CDR1 SGHTA, CDR2 FQGNSA. V trimming: 5 bases; J trimming: 0 bases; junction bases outside the gene matches: 3. The CDR3 sequence is CASSPQGASGNTIYF. The CDR3 bases are TGTGCCAGCAGCCCTCAGGGGGCCTCTGGAAACACCATATATTTT.

The V and J genes are TRBV29-1 and TRBJ2-3; 9 bases fit TRBD2. CDR3 size: 12 residues. Losses at the gene ends were 4 bases for V and 5 bases for J; bases not matched to a gene: 1. Germline assignment: CDR1 SQVTM and CDR2 ANQGSEA. CDR3 in amino acids: CSVGLAVDTQYF. CDR3 DNA sequence: TGCAGCGTTGGACTAGCGGTAGATACGCAGTATTTT.

V is TRBV18 and J is TRBJ1-1; D uncertain. The CDR3 has 14 amino acids. Trimming left V 0 bases short and J 9 bases short, with 14 bases between. In germline, CDR1 is KGHSH, CDR2 LQKENI. The CDR3: CASSPPVTPPKAFF. CDR3 bases: TGTGCCAGCTCACCACCGGTCACACCGCCAAAAGCTTTCTTT.

The rearrangement joins TRBV19 to TRBJ1-5, with 9 bases aligning to TRBD1. V lost 3 bases, J lost 5 bases, and 5 bases stayed unmatched. Germline lookup yields CDR1 LNHDA and CDR2 SQIVND (reference sequence). This CDR3 region has 15 residues. CDR3 protein: CASSIYRGHDQPQHF. The CDR3 DNA follows: TGTGCCAGTAGTATTTACAGGGGGCACGATCAGCCCCAGCATTTT.

This chain connects TRBV20-1 to TRBJ2-7, with D possibly TRBD1 on 5 matching bases. V was cut by 3 bases and J by 5 bases, with 11 bases left in between. CDR3 size: 12 residues. The germline V gene encodes CDR1 DFQATT and CDR2 SNEGSKA (reference sequence). DNA of the CDR3: TGCAGTGCTAGTGAAGGGGTCCACGAGCAGTACTTC. This gives the protein CSASEGVHEQYF.

This clone appeared many times. The V and J genes are TRBV5-1 and TRBJ2-1; a weak D match, TRBD1 (5 bases). The CDR3 extends over 16 amino acids. V lost 1 base to trimming and J lost 8 bases, with 19 bases between them. Germline V gene data show CDR1 as SGHRS and CDR2 as YFSETQ. CDR3 protein: CASSLTSPAVGDEQFF. CDR3 coding DNA: TGCGCCAGCAGCTTGACGTCTCCCGCTGTAGGGGATGAGCAGTTCTTC.

The chain uses TRBV5-4 and TRBJ2-2, with 8 bases aligning to TRBD2. The CDR3 consists of 17 residues. Unmatched junction bases numbered 13, after V lost 2 bases and J lost 7 bases. Germline CDR1 is SGHNT and CDR2 is YYREEE (reference sequence). The CDR3: CASSLNGRAQFGGELFF. The DNA of the CDR3 is TGTGCCAGCAGCTTAAACGGGAGGGCCCAATTTGGCGGGGAGCTGTTTTTT.

This clone has only a few counts. The V call is TRBV5-6, the J call TRBJ1-6; 7 nucleotides align to TRBD1. The ends lost 2 bases at V and 9 bases at J; junction bases unmatched: 2. The CDR3 loop spans 13 amino acids. Germline V lookup: CDR1 SGHDT, CDR2 YYEEEE. The CDR3 DNA follows: TGTGCCAGCAGCTTAGGGGGCGCTTCACCCCTCCACTTT. It codes for CASSLGGASPLHF.

This chain joins TRBV19 and TRBJ1-1; 10 positions match TRBD1. V lost 10 bases, J lost 0 bases, and 5 bases stayed unmatched. The CDR3 runs to 14 residues. Germline CDR1 is LNHDA and CDR2 is SQIVND (reference sequence). The CDR3 loop reads CATRDRGMNTEAFF. CDR3 in DNA: TGTGCCACCAGGGACAGGGGTATGAACACTGAAGCTTTCTTT.

This clone was seen a handful of times. V and J are TRBV5-1 and TRBJ2-1; no definite D call. CDR3 size: 13 residues. From germline, CDR1 is SGHRS and CDR2 YFSETQ. V lost 0 bases, J lost 4 bases, and 5 bases lay in between. The CDR3 here is CASSLDLYNEQFF. The CDR3 DNA follows: TGCGCCAGCAGCTTGGATCTTTACAATGAGCAGTTCTTC.

This sequence joins TRBV5-1 and TRBJ2-5, with 9 bases aligning to TRBD2. Germline trimming cut 4 bases from V and 4 bases from J; bases unmatched to any gene: 5. The CDR3 has 14 residues. CDR1 and CDR2 from the germline V gene are SGHRS and YFSETQ. Here the CDR3 reads CASSESGGTETQYF. DNA of the CDR3: TGCGCCAGCAGCGAAAGCGGGGGGACAGAGACCCAGTACTTC.

This rearrangement joins TRBV19 to TRBJ2-1; 8 nucleotides agree with TRBD2. The trim removed 3 bases at V and 3 bases at J, leaving 4 bases unmatched. This CDR3 has 15 amino acids. The V gene's germline CDR1 is LNHDA and CDR2 SQIVND (reference sequence). CDR3 protein: CASSIISGDYNEQFF. DNA of the CDR3: TGTGCCAGTAGTATTATTAGCGGGGACTACAATGAGCAGTTCTTC.

This chain connects TRBV24-1 to TRBJ1-5; TRBD1 might be the D (5 bases). Trimming took 5 bases from V and 12 from J, leaving 13 bases between them. The CDR3 contains 12 residues. CDR1 is KGHDR, CDR2 SFDVKD, per germline. The CDR3 region has the DNA TGTGCCACCAGTGCCCTGGGGCGGCACCAGCATTTT. The encoded protein is CATSALGRHQHF.

The V gene is TRBV2, the J gene TRBJ2-5, with TRBD2 as a possible D gene (5 bases). The CDR3 covers 13 residues. Germline-derived CDR1 and CDR2 are SNHLY and FYNNEI. Between the trimmed V and J ends, which lost 7 bases and 4 bases, there was a span of 13 bases. The CDR3 bases are TGTGCCAGCATTTCGGTGGGGAGAGAGACCCAGTACTTC. Its protein is CASISVGRETQYF.